Listed below are T cell receptor beta chains from one sample, sequenced in a study of blood T cell repertoires in COVID-19. Generated by immunoSEQ multiplex PCR, the TCRdb table keeps only in-frame clones and is missing some. The table has 190,000 or so clones, around 80% seen once. Sequenced sample: peripheral blood. All receptors derive from an elderly woman with COVID-19, enrolled during active disease. Both conserved end residues are part of each CDR3. A D gene is named only where the DNA matches it firmly. Clone size appears in some rows only: once, few, many, or a class for an expanded clone.

d_gene	j_gene	v_gene	abundance	CDR3nt	CDR3aa
TRBD1	TRBJ1-6	TRBV19	-	TGTGCCAGTAGTCTCACCGGGACAGATAATTCACCCCTCCACTTT	CASSLTGTDNSPLHF
TRBD2	TRBJ2-3	TRBV9	-	TGTGCCAGCAGCGTAGGAACTAGCGGGAGATTGGATACGCAGTATTTT	CASSVGTSGRLDTQYF
-	TRBJ1-5	TRBV12-3/TRBV12-4	-	TGTGCCAGCAGAACAGGGACCCAGCCCCAGCATTTT	CASRTGTQPQHF
-	TRBJ2-2	TRBV4-3	-	TGCGCCAGCAGCCACGGGGTATTAGGCACCGGGGAGCTGTTTTTT	CASSHGVLGTGELFF
TRBD1	TRBJ2-7	TRBV13	once	TGTGCCAGCAGCCCGGGACAGGGGGCGGGCGAGCAGTACTTC	CASSPGQGAGEQYF
TRBD1	TRBJ1-5	TRBV19	few	TGTGCCAGTAGTAGCCAGGGGGTAGGAAATCAGCCCCAGCATTTT	CASSSQGVGNQPQHF
-	TRBJ1-2	TRBV20-1	-	TGCAGTGCCTCCGCGGGCTATGGCTACACCTTC	CSASAGYGYTF
-	TRBJ1-2	TRBV6-6	few	TGTGCCAGCAGTTACCCGGTCAGGGATCACTATGGCTACACCTTC	CASSYPVRDHYGYTF
-	TRBJ2-1	TRBV24-1	-	TGTGCCACCAGTGATGCGAGTGAGAGCTCCTACAATGAGCAGTTCTTC	CATSDASESSYNEQFF
-	TRBJ2-1	TRBV7-9	-	TGTGCCAGCAGCTTAGTGCGGACAATGCAGTTCTTC	CASSLVRTMQFF
-	TRBJ2-5	TRBV5-4	-	TGTGCCAGCAGCTTGTATACTCTTCAAGAGACCCAGTACTTC	CASSLYTLQETQYF
TRBD1	TRBJ1-1	TRBV5-1	once	TGCGCCAGCAGCCGAACCGGGACAGGGGGCACTGAAGCTTTCTTT	CASSRTGTGGTEAFF
TRBD2	TRBJ2-2	TRBV19	-	TGTGCCAGTAGTATGAGGATGGGAGCGGGAGGGAACACCGGGGAGCTGTTTTTT	CASSMRMGAGGNTGELFF
-	TRBJ2-2	TRBV7-3	-	TGTGCCAGCAGCAAAGCTTACCACACCGGGGAGCTGTTTTTT	CASSKAYHTGELFF
TRBD1	TRBJ2-3	TRBV19	-	TGTGCCAGTAGTATAGGAGGCAGGGGGCGTGGAACAGATACGCAGTATTTT	CASSIGGRGRGTDTQYF